This entry features one T cell receptor beta chain sequence. The sample belongs to a study of blood T cell repertoires in COVID-19. TCRdb's table, derived via immunoSEQ multiplex PCR, lists solely in-frame clones and lacks some. Here the sample spans about 150,000 clones, roughly 89% being singletons. The sequence was collected from a woman between 50 and 59 years old who had been exposed to COVID-19. Sequenced material: PBMCs or T cells enriched from blood (not recorded which).

The CDR3 DNA is TGTGCCAGCAGTTGGCTAGCGGGAGACAATGAGCAGTTCTTC. It is translated as CASSWLAGDNEQFF. V gene TRBV27 combines with J gene TRBJ2-1, with 10 positions matching TRBD2. The CDR3 extends over 14 amino acids. Per the germline V gene, CDR1 is MNHEY and CDR2 is SMNVEV (reference sequence). V gave up 4 bases and J gave up 5 bases; unmatched junction bases: 2.